A single sample gave rise to the 27 T cell receptor beta chains below, sequenced in a study of tumor-infiltrating lymphocytes in localized non-small cell lung cancer. Assay: immunoSEQ multiplex PCR; the TCRdb copy retains only in-frame clones and omits some. The table shows around 18,000 clones, with 35% to 55% occurring only once. Specimen: lung tumor tissue. Receptors were obtained from a human donor with non-small cell lung cancer.

The sample holds a few counts of this clone. The V and J genes are TRBV5-4 and TRBJ2-2, with 8 bases that match TRBD2. The CDR3 is made up of 18 amino acids. V gave up 0 bases and J gave up 1 base; unmatched junction bases: 8. Germline V gives CDR1 SGHNT, CDR2 YYREEE (reference sequence). The CDR3 protein is CASSLEVRSGGNTGELFF. In DNA, the CDR3 is TGTGCCAGCAGCTTGGAGGTTAGGAGCGGGGGGAACACCGGGGAGCTGTTTTTT. Full variable domain (outside the CDR3, taken from reference TRBV5-4 and TRBJ2-2): ETGVTQSPTHLIKTRGQQVTLRCSSQSGHNTVSWYQQALGQGPQFIFQYYREEENGRGNFPPRFSGLQFPNYSSELNVNALELDDSALYLCASSLEVRSGGNTGELFFGEGSRLTVL.

The genes are TRBV7-9 and TRBJ2-7; maybe TRBD2 (6 bases). Germline CDR1 and CDR2: SEHNR and FQNEAQ (reference sequence). The CDR3 runs 13 residues. Trimming cost V 0 bases and J 7 bases, with 10 bases left between them. The CDR3 nucleotides read TGTGCCAGCAGCTTAGCCCGGGGGTGGGAGCAGTACTTC. It codes for CASSLARGWEQYF.

V gene TRBV5-1 combines with J gene TRBJ1-2; the match to TRBD1 covers 8 bases. CDR3 length: 15 residues. The V gene end was trimmed by 4 bases and the J gene end by 4 bases; junction bases not matched to a gene: 9. Per the germline V gene, CDR1 is SGHRS and CDR2 is YFSETQ. The CDR3 is CASSLVGTGSYGYTF. The CDR3 nucleotides are TGCGCCAGCAGCCTGGTGGGGACAGGTTCCTATGGCTACACCTTC. Full variable domain (outside the CDR3, taken from reference TRBV5-1 and TRBJ1-2): KAGVTQTPRYLIKTRGQQVTLSCSPISGHRSVSWYQQTPGQGLQFLFEYFSETQRNKGNFPGRFSGRQFSNSRSEMNVSTLELGDSALYLCASSLVGTGSYGYTFGSGTRLTVV.

This clone was detected only once. The V gene is TRBV11-3, the J gene TRBJ2-3, with D unclear. This CDR3 has 14 residues. Trimming took 5 bases from V and 0 from J, leaving 9 bases between them. In germline, CDR1 is SGHNT, CDR2 YENEEA. CDR3 nucleotide sequence: TGTGCCAGCAGCCCATCCACTAGCACAGATACGCAGTATTTT. Its translation: CASSPSTSTDTQYF.

This chain connects TRBV11-2 to TRBJ2-3; TRBD2 matches at 9 bases. The CDR3 is 16 amino acids. Germline CDR1 is SGHAT and CDR2 is FQNNGV. V lost 4 bases, J lost 2 bases, and 7 bases stayed unmatched. CDR3 residues: CASSSNQRGDTDTQYF. The CDR3 coding sequence is TGTGCCAGCAGCTCGAATCAGCGGGGGGACACAGATACGCAGTATTTT. Supplemented by reference TRBV11-2 and TRBJ2-3, the full variable domain reads EAGVAQSPRYKIIEKRQSVAFWCNPISGHATLYWYQQILGQGPKLLIQFQNNGVVDDSQLPKDRFSAERLKGVDSTLKIQPAKLEDSAVYLCASSSNQRGDTDTQYFGPGTRLTVL.

This clone was seen a handful of times. The junction and the germline gene differ at one end; a read error may be behind it. V and J are TRBV6-1 and TRBJ2-7; D might be TRBD1 (5 bases). This CDR3 is 14 amino acids long. The germline CDR1 and CDR2 sequences are MNHNS and SASEGT. The CDR3 spells CAISDLDSPFEQYF. The CDR3 coding sequence is TGTGCCATCAGTGACCTCGACAGCCCATTCGAGCAGTACTTC.

The genes are TRBV9 and TRBJ1-2; TRBD1 agrees at 9 bases. Germline CDR1 reads SGDLS; CDR2 reads YYNGEE. This CDR3 has 15 amino acids. The J segment lost 5 bases and the V segment lost 4 bases, leaving 9 bases of the junction unmatched. CDR3 bases: TGTGCCAGCAGCCCGTTGGACAGGGGTTTTTATGGCTACACCTTC. It codes for CASSPLDRGFYGYTF.

V is TRBV6-1 and J is TRBJ2-7; 9 bases agree with TRBD1. Germline V gene lookup returns CDR1 MNHNS and CDR2 SASEGT. The V and J ends lost 1 base and 5 bases, in that order; junction bases with no gene match: 3. CDR3 length: 14 amino acids. The CDR3 DNA reads TGTGCCAGCAGTGAAGTAGGGACAGGGAACGAGCAGTACTTC. Its translation is CASSEVGTGNEQYF.

The V gene is TRBV29-1, the J gene TRBJ2-2; TRBD1 matches at 10 bases. The germline V gene encodes CDR1 SQVTM and CDR2 ANQGSEA. V trimming: 7 bases; J trimming: 7 bases; junction bases outside the gene matches: 6. CDR3 length: 13 amino acids. The CDR3 DNA is TGCAGCGGCGGGGACAGGGGTGGCGGGGAGCTGTTTTTT. It specifies CSGGDRGGGELFF.

This clone was picked up a small number of times. The chain joins TRBV10-1 to TRBJ1-1; maybe TRBD1 (6 bases). V shed 0 bases and J shed 3 bases, with 8 bases lying between them. The V gene's germline CDR1 is WNHNN and CDR2 SYGVQD (reference sequence). The CDR3 extends over 14 amino acids. CDR3: CASSESQGHTEAFF. CDR3 DNA: TGCGCCAGCAGTGAGTCCCAGGGGCACACTGAAGCTTTCTTT.

This clone has just a few counts. This chain links TRBV9 with TRBJ2-7, with TRBD1 matching over 7 bases. The CDR3 consists of 14 residues. Germline V CDR1 and CDR2: SGDLS, YYNGEE. V was clipped by 0 bases and J by 3 bases; unmatched bases: 3. In nucleotides, the CDR3 is TGTGCCAGCAGCGTAGGGCCAGGGGGCTACGAGCAGTACTTC. This sequence encodes CASSVGPGGYEQYF.

This clone was seen a few times. The chain links TRBV7-2 to TRBJ2-7; unclear D gene. Germline-derived CDR1 and CDR2 are SGHTA and FQGNSA. V lost 2 bases to trimming and J lost 0 bases, with 11 bases between them. The CDR3 is made up of 15 amino acids. In DNA, the CDR3 is TGTGCCAGCAGCTTAAGCTGGCAGCGCTCCTACGAGCAGTACTTC. Its protein is CASSLSWQRSYEQYF.

The chain carries TRBV2 and TRBJ2-1, with a weak D call TRBD1 (6 bases). V was trimmed by 6 bases and J by 4 bases, leaving 10 bases between them. The CDR3 totals 13 residues. Germline V gene sequence: CDR1 SNHLY, CDR2 FYNNEI. The CDR3 sequence: CASSQRGYNEQFF. The CDR3 nucleotides read TGTGCCAGCAGCCAAAGGGGGTACAATGAGCAGTTCTTC.

V is TRBV2 and J is TRBJ2-2, with D possibly matching TRBD2 (6 bases). V dropped 8 bases and J dropped 4 bases, with 14 bases sitting between them. The germline V gene has CDR1 SNHLY and CDR2 FYNNEI. CDR3 length equals 14 residues. CDR3 protein: CASLRDGGTGELFF. CDR3 nucleotide sequence: TGTGCCAGCCTCCGGGACGGGGGCACCGGGGAGCTGTTTTTT.

This clone was observed many times. The chain couples TRBV4-3 to TRBJ2-2; 8 bases agree with TRBD1. This CDR3 is 18 amino acids long. The V segment lost 0 bases and the J segment 2 bases; nucleotides outside the gene matches: 8. Germline V lookup: CDR1 LGHNA, CDR2 YSLEER. CDR3 nucleotide sequence: TGCGCCAGCAGCCAAGATTCGTCGCAGGGGGCAAACACCGGGGAGCTGTTTTTT. Its translation: CASSQDSSQGANTGELFF.

The chain uses TRBV21-1 and TRBJ1-1. TRBV21-1 has pseudogene status. The CDR3 contains 14 residues. The CDR3 DNA sequence: TGTGCCAGCAGCAAAATCGGGGAGAACACTGAAGCTTTCTTT. It is translated as CASSKIGENTEAFF.

This clone was seen many times. This chain links TRBV5-1 with TRBJ1-5; possible D gene TRBD1, 5 bases. Trimming cost V 2 bases and J 4 bases, with 13 bases left between them. This CDR3 is 15 amino acids long. Germline assignment: CDR1 SGHRS and CDR2 YFSETQ. The CDR3 region is CASSLRGAGNQPQHF. The CDR3 DNA reads TGCGCCAGCAGCTTAAGGGGCGCAGGTAATCAGCCCCAGCATTTT. The full variable domain, in which reference TRBV5-1 and TRBJ1-5 provide the parts outside the CDR3, is KAGVTQTPRYLIKTRGQQVTLSCSPISGHRSVSWYQQTPGQGLQFLFEYFSETQRNKGNFPGRFSGRQFSNSRSEMNVSTLELGDSALYLCASSLRGAGNQPQHFGDGTRLSIL.

The V call is TRBV7-9, the J call TRBJ1-2; 9 nucleotides line up with TRBD1. The CDR3 runs 15 residues. CDR1 is SEHNR and CDR2 is FQNEAQ in the germline V gene (reference sequence). J gave up 4 bases and V 5 bases, and 8 bases lay outside the gene matches. The CDR3 coding sequence is TGTGCCAGCAGCCCAGGGACAGGGAACATCTATGGCTACACCTTC. Its translation: CASSPGTGNIYGYTF.

This chain connects TRBV6-6 to TRBJ2-1, with D perhaps given as TRBD1 or TRBD2 (5 bases each). Germline V lookup: CDR1 MNHNY, CDR2 SVGAGI (reference sequence). V shed 6 bases and J shed 6 bases, with 18 bases lying between them. This CDR3 comprises 15 residues. Written as DNA, the CDR3 is TGTGCCAGCAGGCCTTCGGGGACCTCCGGCAATGAGCAGTTCTTC. This sequence encodes CASRPSGTSGNEQFF.

The rearrangement uses TRBV7-2 and TRBJ2-1, with unresolved D. Germline V lookup: CDR1 SGHTA, CDR2 FQGNSA. V lost 5 bases and J 7 bases, leaving 9 bases between the germline ends. The CDR3 covers 12 residues. The CDR3 coding sequence is TGTGCCAGCAGCCTAGGCATAAATGAGCAGTTCTTC. It encodes CASSLGINEQFF. Together with reference TRBV7-2 and TRBJ2-1, the CDR3 gives the full variable domain: GAGVSQSPSNKVTEKGKDVELRCDPISGHTALYWYRQSLGQGLEFLIYFQGNSAPDKSGLPSDRFSAERTGGSVSTLTIQRTQQEDSAVYLCASSLGINEQFFGPGTRLTVL.

The chain carries TRBV4-2 and TRBJ1-5; possible D gene TRBD1, 5 bases. CDR3 length equals 15 residues. CDR1 LGHNA and CDR2 YNFKEQ come from the germline V gene. The V gene lost 4 bases and the J gene lost 1 base, with 11 bases spanning the gap. DNA for the CDR3: TGTGCCAGCAGCCCCCTGGGGGGGAGCAATCAGCCCCAGCATTTT. Translated, it gives CASSPLGGSNQPQHF.

This clone was detected only once. The V and J genes are TRBV7-2 and TRBJ2-7, with D unclear. This CDR3 has 13 residues. Trimming removed 1 base from V and 3 bases from J, with 7 bases in between. Germline-derived CDR1 and CDR2 are SGHTA and FQGNSA. This CDR3 reads CASSLGVHYEQYF. The CDR3 DNA is TGTGCCAGCAGCTTAGGGGTGCACTACGAGCAGTACTTC.

This clone is medium-sized (0.01 to 0.1%) within its sample. The chain uses TRBV28 and TRBJ1-5; the D gene is possibly TRBD1 (6 bases). The CDR3 covers 13 residues. The V gene lost 3 bases and the J gene lost 6 bases, with 9 bases spanning the gap. Germline assignment: CDR1 MDHEN and CDR2 SYDVKM. The CDR3 nucleotides are TGTGCCAGCAGTTTCAGGGGTGTTCAGCCCCAGCATTTT. Translated, it gives CASSFRGVQPQHF.

V is TRBV5-1 and J is TRBJ2-1, with D perhaps matching TRBD2 (5 bases). Germline lookup yields CDR1 SGHRS and CDR2 YFSETQ. The CDR3 contains 15 residues. V was shortened by 1 base and J by 0 bases, with 8 bases between the two germline ends. Here the CDR3 DNA reads TGCGCCAGCAGCTTGACCGGGGACTCCTACAATGAGCAGTTCTTC. This codes for CASSLTGDSYNEQFF.

V gene TRBV6-1 combines with J gene TRBJ1-1, with D perhaps matching TRBD1 (5 bases). The CDR3 runs to 13 residues. Trimming removed 4 bases at V and 3 bases at J, with 9 bases between. Germline V lookup: CDR1 MNHNS, CDR2 SASEGT. CDR3 loop: CASSGTLDTEAFF. The CDR3 nucleotides are TGTGCCAGCAGTGGGACACTCGACACTGAAGCTTTCTTT.

The gene calls are TRBV6-6 and TRBJ2-5; a possible D gene is TRBD1 (6 bases). The CDR3 is 14 amino acids. Between the trimmed V and J ends, which lost 6 bases and 0 bases, there was a span of 11 bases. Germline V lookup: CDR1 MNHNY, CDR2 SVGAGI (reference sequence). The CDR3 sequence: CASSRPGDQETQYF. CDR3 in DNA: TGTGCCAGCAGCCGCCCAGGGGACCAAGAGACCCAGTACTTC.

The gene calls are TRBV30 and TRBJ1-2; maybe TRBD1 (5 bases). The CDR3 sequence is 14 residues long. The V end lost 2 bases, the J end lost 8 bases, and 18 bases lay between the germline ends. Germline V gene lookup returns CDR1 GTSNPN and CDR2 SVGIG (reference sequence). Here the CDR3 reads CAWSTQPPSGGYTF. Here the CDR3 DNA reads TGTGCCTGGAGTACCCAGCCGCCCTCAGGGGGCTACACCTTC.